These T cell receptor beta chains were read from a single sample in a study of shared clonotypes between healthy human individuals. The method was immunoSEQ multiplex PCR; TCRdb's version includes in-frame clones alone and lacks a portion of them. The sample has 660,000 or so clones, approximately 96% seen once. The sample consisted of naive CD8+ T cells sorted from blood. These receptor sequences come from a woman aged 25-40 years in good health. The CDR3 runs from the conserved cysteine through the conserved F or W. The D gene is left open where the match is weak. A row's size may be missing; if present it is once, few, many or a size class.

d_gene	v_gene	len	j_gene	abundance	CDR3aa	CDR3nt
TRBD2	TRBV9	16	TRBJ2-1	-	CASSVGVAGVYNEQFF	TGTGCCAGCAGCGTAGGTGTAGCGGGAGTCTACAATGAGCAGTTCTTC
TRBD1	TRBV19	14	TRBJ1-1	-	CASSRVDRNAEAFF	TGTGCCAGTAGTAGGGTGGACAGGAACGCTGAAGCTTTCTTT
-	TRBV4-1	16	TRBJ1-4	once	CASSQATGHSNEKLFF	TGCGCCAGCAGCCAAGCAACGGGACATAGCAATGAAAAACTGTTTTTT
TRBD1	TRBV27	15	TRBJ1-4	-	CASSFLGQGGEKLFF	TGTGCCAGCAGTTTCCTTGGACAGGGGGGGGAAAAACTGTTTTTT
TRBD2	TRBV6-6	15	TRBJ2-5	-	CASSYGTTPVAAQYF	TGTGCCAGCAGTTACGGGACTACTCCTGTAGCCGCCCAGTACTTC
-	TRBV11-2	14	TRBJ1-2	-	CASSSAGSRAGYTF	TGTGCCAGCAGCAGCGCAGGGAGTAGGGCCGGCTACACCTTC
-	TRBV6-5	14	TRBJ2-7	-	CASSPKGGGYEQYF	TGTGCCAGCAGTCCTAAGGGAGGCGGCTACGAGCAGTACTTC
-	TRBV4-2	15	TRBJ2-1	-	CASSQFLTVGNEQFF	TGTGCCAGCAGCCAATTTTTGACTGTCGGAAATGAGCAGTTCTTC
-	TRBV28	13	TRBJ1-2	-	CATRQDSNYGYTF	TGTGCCACCCGACAGGATTCTAACTATGGCTACACCTTC
-	TRBV9	13	TRBJ2-3	-	CASSSGGTDTQYF	TGTGCCAGCAGTTCAGGTGGCACAGATACGCAGTATTTT
TRBD1	TRBV19	18	TRBJ1-3	-	CASTTLFPGQGPGNTIYF	TGTGCCAGTACCACTCTCTTTCCGGGACAGGGTCCTGGAAACACCATATATTTT
-	TRBV4-2	12	TRBJ2-7	-	CASSQDGYEQYF	TGTGCCAGCAGCCAAGATGGTTACGAGCAGTACTTC
-	TRBV2	13	TRBJ2-7	-	CASSHDVLEGQYF	TGTGCCAGCAGCCATGACGTCCTCGAGGGGCAGTACTTC
-	TRBV13	13	TRBJ1-1	-	CASSKGLGTEAFF	TGTGCCAGCAGCAAGGGGCTCGGCACTGAAGCTTTCTTT
-	TRBV29-1	12	TRBJ1-1	-	CSAVDTRREAFF	TGCAGCGCCGTGGACACCCGCAGGGAAGCTTTCTTT
-	TRBV25-1	12	TRBJ1-2	-	CASSLEGYGYTF	TGTGCCAGCAGCTTAGAGGGGTATGGCTACACCTTC
TRBD2	TRBV7-8	17	TRBJ2-7	-	CASSPRSGTSGFYEQYF	TGTGCCAGCAGCCCAAGATCCGGGACTAGCGGGTTCTACGAGCAGTACTTC
TRBD1	TRBV27	14	TRBJ2-7	-	CASSFGTGSYEQYF	TGTGCCAGCAGTTTTGGGACAGGGTCCTACGAGCAGTACTTC
-	TRBV7-9	15	TRBJ2-5	-	CASSPIPPSQETQYF	TGTGCCAGCAGCCCCATTCCCCCGTCCCAAGAGACCCAGTACTTC
-	TRBV28	16	TRBJ1-4	-	CASSWYLGQTNEKLFF	TGTGCCAGCAGTTGGTACCTCGGACAGACAAATGAAAAACTGTTTTTT
-	TRBV4-1	16	TRBJ2-1	-	CASSQDWRPSYNEQFF	TGCGCCAGCAGCCAAGATTGGCGGCCGTCCTACAATGAGCAGTTCTTC
TRBD2	TRBV28	16	TRBJ2-7	-	CATAGVAGREAYEQYF	TGTGCCACAGCGGGGGTAGCGGGAAGAGAAGCCTACGAGCAGTACTTC
-	TRBV4-1	17	TRBJ1-2	-	CASSQDTRQARGYGYTF	TGCGCCAGCAGCCAAGATACCCGGCAGGCTCGGGGCTATGGCTACACCTTC
-	TRBV13	14	TRBJ2-7	-	CASSFSGFGYEQYF	TGTGCCAGCAGCTTTAGTGGATTTGGTTACGAGCAGTACTTC
TRBD1	TRBV6-1	15	TRBJ1-5	-	CASTPDRVSNQPQHF	TGTGCCAGCACCCCGGACAGGGTTAGCAATCAGCCCCAGCATTTT
TRBD1	TRBV27	15	TRBJ2-3	-	CASSLPWTGLDTQYF	TGTGCCAGCAGTTTACCTTGGACAGGCCTAGATACGCAGTATTTT
TRBD2	TRBV7-9	16	TRBJ2-7	-	CASSLGLAGGSYEQYF	TGTGCCAGCAGCTTGGGACTAGCGGGAGGGTCCTACGAGCAGTACTTC
TRBD2	TRBV9	15	TRBJ2-1	-	CASSVGTSSEDEQFF	TGTGCCAGCAGCGTAGGGACTAGTTCTGAGGATGAGCAGTTCTTC